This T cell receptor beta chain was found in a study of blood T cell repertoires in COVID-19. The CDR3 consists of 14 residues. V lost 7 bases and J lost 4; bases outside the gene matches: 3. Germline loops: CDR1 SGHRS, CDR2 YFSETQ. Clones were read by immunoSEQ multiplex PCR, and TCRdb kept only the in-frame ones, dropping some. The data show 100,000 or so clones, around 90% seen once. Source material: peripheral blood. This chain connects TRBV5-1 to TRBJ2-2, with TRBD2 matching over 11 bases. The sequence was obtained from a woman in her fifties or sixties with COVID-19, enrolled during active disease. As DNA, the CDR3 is TGCGCCAGCGCTAGCGGGGGGCTCACCGGGGAGCTGTTTTTT. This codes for CASASGGLTGELFF.